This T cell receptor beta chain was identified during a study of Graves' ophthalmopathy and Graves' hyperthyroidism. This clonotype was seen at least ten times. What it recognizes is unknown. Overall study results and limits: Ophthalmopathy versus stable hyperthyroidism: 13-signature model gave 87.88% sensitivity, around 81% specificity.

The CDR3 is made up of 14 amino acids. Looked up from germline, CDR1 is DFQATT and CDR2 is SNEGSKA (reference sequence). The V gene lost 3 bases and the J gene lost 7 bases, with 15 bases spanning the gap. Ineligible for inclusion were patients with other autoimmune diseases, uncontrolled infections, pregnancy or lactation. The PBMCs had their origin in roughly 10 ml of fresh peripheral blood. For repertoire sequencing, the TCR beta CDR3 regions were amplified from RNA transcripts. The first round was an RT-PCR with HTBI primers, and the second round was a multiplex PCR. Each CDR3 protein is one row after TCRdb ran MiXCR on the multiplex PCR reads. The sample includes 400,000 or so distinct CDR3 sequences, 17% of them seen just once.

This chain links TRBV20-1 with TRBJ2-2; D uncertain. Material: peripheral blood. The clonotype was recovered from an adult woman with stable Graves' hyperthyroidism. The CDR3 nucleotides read TGCAGTGCTAGTCACCCTACTCTTTTCGGGGAGCTGTTTTTT. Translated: CSASHPTLFGELFF.